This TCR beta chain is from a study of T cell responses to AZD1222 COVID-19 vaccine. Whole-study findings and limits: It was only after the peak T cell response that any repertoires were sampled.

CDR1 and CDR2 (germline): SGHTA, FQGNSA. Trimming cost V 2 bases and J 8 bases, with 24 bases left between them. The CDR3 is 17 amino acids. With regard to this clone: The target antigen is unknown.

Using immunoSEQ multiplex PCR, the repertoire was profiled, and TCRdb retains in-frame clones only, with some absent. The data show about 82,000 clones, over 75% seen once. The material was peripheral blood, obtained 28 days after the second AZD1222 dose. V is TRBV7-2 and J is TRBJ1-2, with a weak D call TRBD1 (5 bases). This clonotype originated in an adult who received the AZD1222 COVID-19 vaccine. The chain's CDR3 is CASSLRPTGTGGGGYTF. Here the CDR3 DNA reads TGTGCCAGCAGCTTAAGGCCCACGGGAACCGGGGGGGGAGGCTACACCTTC.